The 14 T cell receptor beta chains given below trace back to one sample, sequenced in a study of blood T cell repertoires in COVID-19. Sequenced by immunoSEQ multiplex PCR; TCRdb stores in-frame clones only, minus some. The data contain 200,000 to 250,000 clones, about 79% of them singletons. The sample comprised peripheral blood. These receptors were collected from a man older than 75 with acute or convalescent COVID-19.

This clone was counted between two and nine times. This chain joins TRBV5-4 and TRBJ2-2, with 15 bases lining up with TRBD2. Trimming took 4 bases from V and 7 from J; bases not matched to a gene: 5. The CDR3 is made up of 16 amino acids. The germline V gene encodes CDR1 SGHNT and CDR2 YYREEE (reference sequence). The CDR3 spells CASSPGLAGGHGELFF. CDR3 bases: TGTGCCAGCAGCCCGGGACTAGCGGGGGGTCACGGGGAGCTGTTTTTT.

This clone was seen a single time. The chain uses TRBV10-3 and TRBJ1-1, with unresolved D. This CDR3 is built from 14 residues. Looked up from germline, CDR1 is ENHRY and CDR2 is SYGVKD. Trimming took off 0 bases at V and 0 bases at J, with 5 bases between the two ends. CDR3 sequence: CAISESTVNTEAFF. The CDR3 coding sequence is TGTGCCATCAGTGAGTCGACTGTGAACACTGAAGCTTTCTTT.

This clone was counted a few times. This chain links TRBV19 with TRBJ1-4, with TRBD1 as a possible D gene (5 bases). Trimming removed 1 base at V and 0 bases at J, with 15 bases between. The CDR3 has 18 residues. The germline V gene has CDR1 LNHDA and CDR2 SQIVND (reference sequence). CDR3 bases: TGTGCCAGTAGTATAGGCGGGGGGGGAGTTGCAACTAATGAAAAACTGTTTTTT. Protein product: CASSIGGGGVATNEKLFF.

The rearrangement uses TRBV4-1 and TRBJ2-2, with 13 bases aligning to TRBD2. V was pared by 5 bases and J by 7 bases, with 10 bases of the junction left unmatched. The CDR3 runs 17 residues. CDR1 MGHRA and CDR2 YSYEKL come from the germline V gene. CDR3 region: CASSFSGLAGPSGELFF. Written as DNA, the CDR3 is TGCGCCAGCAGCTTCTCGGGACTAGCGGGGCCGAGCGGGGAGCTGTTTTTT.

CDR3 sequence reads: CASSTGPGSSPLHF. Here the CDR3 DNA reads TGTGCCAGCAGTACGGGCCCGGGAAGTTCACCCCTCCACTTT. The V gene is TRBV6-5, the J gene TRBJ1-6; D is undetermined. The germline V gene encodes CDR1 MNHEY and CDR2 SVGAGI. Trimming took 5 bases from V and 9 from J, leaving 14 bases between them. The CDR3 is made up of 14 amino acids.

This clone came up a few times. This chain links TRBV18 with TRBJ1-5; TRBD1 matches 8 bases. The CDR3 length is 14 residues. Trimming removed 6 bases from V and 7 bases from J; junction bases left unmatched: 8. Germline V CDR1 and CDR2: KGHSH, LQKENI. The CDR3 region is CASSPDRARQPQHF. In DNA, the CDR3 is TGTGCCAGCTCTCCGGACAGGGCGAGGCAGCCCCAGCATTTT.

The CDR3 DNA sequence: TGTGCCAGCATCTTTCGCTTAGGACTAGCGCAAGAGACCCAGTACTTC. It yields the protein CASIFRLGLAQETQYF. V usage is TRBV5-6 and J usage is TRBJ2-5; 9 bases match TRBD2. There are 16 residues in the CDR3. The junction had 11 bases not matched to a gene; V was cut back by 6 bases and J by 2 bases. The germline V gene has CDR1 SGHDT and CDR2 YYEEEE.

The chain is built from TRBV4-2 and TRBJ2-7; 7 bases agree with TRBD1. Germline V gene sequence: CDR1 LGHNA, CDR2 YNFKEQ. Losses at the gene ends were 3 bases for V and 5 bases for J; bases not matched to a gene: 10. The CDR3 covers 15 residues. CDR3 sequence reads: CASSQAQGRLDEQYF. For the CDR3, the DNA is TGTGCCAGCAGCCAGGCACAGGGGCGCCTCGACGAGCAGTACTTC.

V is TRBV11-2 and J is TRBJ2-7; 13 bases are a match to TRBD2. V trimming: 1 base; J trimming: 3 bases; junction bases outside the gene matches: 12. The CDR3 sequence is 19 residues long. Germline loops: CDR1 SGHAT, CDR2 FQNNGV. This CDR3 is CASSLVPILAGGPHYEQYF. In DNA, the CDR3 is TGTGCCAGCAGCTTAGTCCCAATACTAGCGGGGGGGCCCCACTACGAGCAGTACTTC.

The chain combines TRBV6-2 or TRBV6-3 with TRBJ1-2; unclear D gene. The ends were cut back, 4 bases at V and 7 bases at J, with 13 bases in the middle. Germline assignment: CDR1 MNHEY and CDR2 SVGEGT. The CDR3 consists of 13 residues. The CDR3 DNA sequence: TGTGCCAGCAGTTCGGGAACTGGTAGTGGCTACACCTTC. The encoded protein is CASSSGTGSGYTF.

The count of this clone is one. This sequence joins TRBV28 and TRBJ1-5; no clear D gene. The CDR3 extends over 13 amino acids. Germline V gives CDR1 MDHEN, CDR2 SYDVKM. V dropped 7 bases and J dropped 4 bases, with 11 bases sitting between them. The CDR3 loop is CASTEVSNQPQHF. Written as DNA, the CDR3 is TGTGCCAGCACTGAGGTCTCTAATCAGCCCCAGCATTTT.

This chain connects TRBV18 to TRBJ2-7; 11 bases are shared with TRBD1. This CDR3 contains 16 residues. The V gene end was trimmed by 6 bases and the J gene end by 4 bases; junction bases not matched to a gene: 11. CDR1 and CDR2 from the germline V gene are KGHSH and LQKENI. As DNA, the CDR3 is TGTGCCAGCTCCCCCTTGTCCGGGACAGGGGGTTACGAGCAGTACTTC. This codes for CASSPLSGTGGYEQYF. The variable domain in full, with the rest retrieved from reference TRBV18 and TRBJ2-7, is NAGVMQNPRHLVRRRGQEARLRCSPMKGHSHVYWYRQLPEEGLKFMVYLQKENIIDESGMPKERFSAEFPKEGPSILRIQQVVRGDSAAYFCASSPLSGTGGYEQYFGPGTRLTVT.

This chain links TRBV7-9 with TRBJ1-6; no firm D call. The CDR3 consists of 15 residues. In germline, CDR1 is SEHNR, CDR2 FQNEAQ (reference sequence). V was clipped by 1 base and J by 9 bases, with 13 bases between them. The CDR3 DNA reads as TGTGCCAGCAGCTTAGATCGAGCGCGGAGTTCACCCCTCCACTTT. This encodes CASSLDRARSSPLHF.

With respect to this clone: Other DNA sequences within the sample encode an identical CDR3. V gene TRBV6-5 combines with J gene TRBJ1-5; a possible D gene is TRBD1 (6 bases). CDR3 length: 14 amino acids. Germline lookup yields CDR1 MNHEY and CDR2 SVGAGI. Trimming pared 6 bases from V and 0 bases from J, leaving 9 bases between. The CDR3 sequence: CASRPTGSNQPQHF. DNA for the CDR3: TGTGCCAGCAGACCGACAGGTAGCAATCAGCCCCAGCATTTT.